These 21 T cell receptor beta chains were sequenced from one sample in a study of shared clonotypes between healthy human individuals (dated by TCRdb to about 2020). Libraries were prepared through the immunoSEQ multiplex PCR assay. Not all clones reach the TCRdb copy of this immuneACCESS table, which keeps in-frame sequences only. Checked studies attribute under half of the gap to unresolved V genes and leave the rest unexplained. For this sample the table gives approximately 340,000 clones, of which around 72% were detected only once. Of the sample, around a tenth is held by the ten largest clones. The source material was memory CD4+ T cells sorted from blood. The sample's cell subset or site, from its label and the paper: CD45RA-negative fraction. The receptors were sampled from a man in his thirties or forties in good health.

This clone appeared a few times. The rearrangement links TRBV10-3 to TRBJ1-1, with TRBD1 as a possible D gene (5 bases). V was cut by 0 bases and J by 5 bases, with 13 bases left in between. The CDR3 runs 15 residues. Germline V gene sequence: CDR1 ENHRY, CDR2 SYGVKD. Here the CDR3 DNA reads TGTGCCATCAGTGAGTCTCTGGGGGGTATTACTGAAGCTTTCTTT. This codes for CAISESLGGITEAFF.

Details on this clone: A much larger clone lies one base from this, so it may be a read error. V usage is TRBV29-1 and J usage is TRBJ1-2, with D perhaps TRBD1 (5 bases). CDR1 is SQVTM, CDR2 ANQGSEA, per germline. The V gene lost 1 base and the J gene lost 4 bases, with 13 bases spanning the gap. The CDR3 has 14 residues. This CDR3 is CSVEGDEGVYGYTF. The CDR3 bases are TGCAGCGTTGAAGGGGATGAAGGGGTCTATGGCTACACCTTC.

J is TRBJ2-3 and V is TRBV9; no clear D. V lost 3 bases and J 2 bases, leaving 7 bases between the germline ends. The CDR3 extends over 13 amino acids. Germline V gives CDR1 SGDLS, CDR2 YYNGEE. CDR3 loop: CASSAGPTDTQYF. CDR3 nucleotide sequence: TGTGCCAGCAGCGCCGGACCCACAGATACGCAGTATTTT.

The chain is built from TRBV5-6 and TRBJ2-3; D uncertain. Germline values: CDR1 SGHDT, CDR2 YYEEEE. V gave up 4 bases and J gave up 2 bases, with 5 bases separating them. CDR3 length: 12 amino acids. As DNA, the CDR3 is TGTGCCAGCAGCGTCTACACAGATACGCAGTATTTT. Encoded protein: CASSVYTDTQYF.

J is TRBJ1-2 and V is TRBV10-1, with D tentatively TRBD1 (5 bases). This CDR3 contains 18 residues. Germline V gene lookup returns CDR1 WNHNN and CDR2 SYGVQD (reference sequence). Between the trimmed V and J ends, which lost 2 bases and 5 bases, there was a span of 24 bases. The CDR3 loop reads CASSEQGRRTVSAYGYTF. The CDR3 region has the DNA TGCGCCAGCAGTGAGCAGGGTAGGCGCACGGTTTCCGCGTATGGCTACACCTTC.

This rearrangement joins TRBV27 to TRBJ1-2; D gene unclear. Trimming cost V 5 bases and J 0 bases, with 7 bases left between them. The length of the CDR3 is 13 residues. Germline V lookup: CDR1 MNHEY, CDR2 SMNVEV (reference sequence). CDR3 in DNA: TGTGCCAGCAGTCAGGAATCTAACTATGGCTACACCTTC. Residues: CASSQESNYGYTF.

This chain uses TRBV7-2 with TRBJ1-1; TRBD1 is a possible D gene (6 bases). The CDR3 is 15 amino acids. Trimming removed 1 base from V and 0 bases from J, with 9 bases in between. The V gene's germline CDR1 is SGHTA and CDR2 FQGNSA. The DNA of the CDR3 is TGTGCCAGCAGCTTAGTGCGGGGGCTGAACACTGAAGCTTTCTTT. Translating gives CASSLVRGLNTEAFF.

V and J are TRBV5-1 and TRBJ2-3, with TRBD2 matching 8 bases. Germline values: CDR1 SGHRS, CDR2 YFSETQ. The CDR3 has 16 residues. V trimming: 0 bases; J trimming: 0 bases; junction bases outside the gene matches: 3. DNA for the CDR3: TGCGCCAGCAGCTTGGGGCCTAGCGGGAGCACAGATACGCAGTATTTT. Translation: CASSLGPSGSTDTQYF.

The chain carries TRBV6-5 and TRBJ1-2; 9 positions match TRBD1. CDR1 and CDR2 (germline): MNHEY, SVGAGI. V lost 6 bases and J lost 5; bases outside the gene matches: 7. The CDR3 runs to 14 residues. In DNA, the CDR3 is TGTGCCAGCAGCCAACCGGGACAGGGTTATGGCTACACCTTC. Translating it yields CASSQPGQGYGYTF.

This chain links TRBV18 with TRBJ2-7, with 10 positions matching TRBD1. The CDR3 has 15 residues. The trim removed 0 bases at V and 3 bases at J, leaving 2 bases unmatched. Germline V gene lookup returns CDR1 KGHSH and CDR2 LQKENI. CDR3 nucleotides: TGTGCCAGCTCACCACCGGGGGACAGGGGCTACGAGCAGTACTTC. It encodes CASSPPGDRGYEQYF.

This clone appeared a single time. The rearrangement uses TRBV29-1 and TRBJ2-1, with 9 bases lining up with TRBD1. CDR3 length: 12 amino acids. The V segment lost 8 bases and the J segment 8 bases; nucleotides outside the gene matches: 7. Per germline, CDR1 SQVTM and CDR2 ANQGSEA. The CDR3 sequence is CSSRQGEYEQFF. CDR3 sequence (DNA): TGCAGCTCCCGACAGGGGGAGTATGAGCAGTTCTTC.

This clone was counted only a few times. CDR3 region: CSVMNTEAFF. The CDR3 DNA reads TGCAGCGTTATGAACACTGAAGCTTTCTTT. The gene calls are TRBV29-1 and TRBJ1-1; D is uncertain. Germline V CDR1 and CDR2: SQVTM, ANQGSEA. V shed 5 bases and J shed 0 bases, with 1 base lying between them. This CDR3 contains 10 residues.

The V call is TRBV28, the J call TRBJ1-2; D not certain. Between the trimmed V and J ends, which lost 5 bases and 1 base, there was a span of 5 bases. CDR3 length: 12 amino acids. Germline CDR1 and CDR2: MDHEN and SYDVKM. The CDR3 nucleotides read TGTGCCAGCAGTCCCATTAACTATGGCTACACCTTC. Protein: CASSPINYGYTF.

The chain's CDR3 is CASRAGNRVPYEQYF. The CDR3 DNA is TGCGCCAGCAGGGCCGGGAACCGAGTTCCCTACGAGCAGTACTTC. The chain employs TRBV5-1 and TRBJ2-7, with D maybe TRBD2 (5 bases). The length of the CDR3 is 15 residues. Germline values: CDR1 SGHRS, CDR2 YFSETQ. Trimming removed 5 bases at V and 2 bases at J, with 17 bases between.

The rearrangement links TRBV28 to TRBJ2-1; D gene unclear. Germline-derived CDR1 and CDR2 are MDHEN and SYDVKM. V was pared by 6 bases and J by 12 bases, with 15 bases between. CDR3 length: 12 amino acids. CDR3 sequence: CASSSPSLGQFF. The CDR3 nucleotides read TGTGCCAGCAGCAGCCCCTCATTGGGGCAGTTCTTC.

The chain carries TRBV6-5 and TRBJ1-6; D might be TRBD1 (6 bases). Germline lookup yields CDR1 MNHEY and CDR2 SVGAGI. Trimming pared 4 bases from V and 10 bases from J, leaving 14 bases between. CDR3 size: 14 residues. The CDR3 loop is CASSSLWGQSPLHF. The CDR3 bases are TGTGCCAGCAGTTCCTTGTGGGGGCAATCACCCCTCCACTTT.

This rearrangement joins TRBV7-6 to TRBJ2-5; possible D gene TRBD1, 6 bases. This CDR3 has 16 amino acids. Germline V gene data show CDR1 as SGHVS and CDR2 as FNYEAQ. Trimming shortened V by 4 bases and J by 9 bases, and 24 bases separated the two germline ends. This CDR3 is CASSSRYDRTPRSQYF. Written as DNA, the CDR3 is TGTGCCAGCAGCTCGAGGTACGACAGGACGCCGAGGTCCCAGTACTTC.

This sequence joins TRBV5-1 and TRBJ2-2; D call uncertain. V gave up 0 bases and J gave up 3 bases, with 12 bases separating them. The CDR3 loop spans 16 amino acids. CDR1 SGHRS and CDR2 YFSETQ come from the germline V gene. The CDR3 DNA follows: TGCGCCAGCAGCTTGGACCCTAGTATTTACACCGGGGAGCTGTTTTTT. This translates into CASSLDPSIYTGELFF.

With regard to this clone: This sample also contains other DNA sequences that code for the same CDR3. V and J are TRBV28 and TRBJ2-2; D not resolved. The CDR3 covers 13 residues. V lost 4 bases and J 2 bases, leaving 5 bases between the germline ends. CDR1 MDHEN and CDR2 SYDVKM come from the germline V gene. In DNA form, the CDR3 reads TGTGCCAGCAGTTCTAGAAACACCGGGGAGCTGTTTTTT. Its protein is CASSSRNTGELFF.

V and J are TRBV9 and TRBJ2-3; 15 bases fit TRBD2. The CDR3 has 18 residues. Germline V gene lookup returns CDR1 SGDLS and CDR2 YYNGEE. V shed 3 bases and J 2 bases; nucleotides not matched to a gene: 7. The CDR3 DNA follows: TGTGCCAGCAGCGCCGGACTAGCGGGAGGGTCGTTCACAGATACGCAGTATTTT. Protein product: CASSAGLAGGSFTDTQYF.

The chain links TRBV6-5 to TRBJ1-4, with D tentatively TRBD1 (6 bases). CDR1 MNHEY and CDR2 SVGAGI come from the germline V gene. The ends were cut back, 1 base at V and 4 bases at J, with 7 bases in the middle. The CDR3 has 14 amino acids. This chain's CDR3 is CASSYLDSNEKLFF. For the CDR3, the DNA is TGTGCCAGCAGTTACTTGGACAGTAATGAAAAACTGTTTTTT.